This T cell receptor beta chain was observed in a study of CD8 T cells in ankylosing spondylitis (dated by TCRdb to 2015 to 2018). Background for the entire study: To find TCR variants linked to disease, the study profiled T cell receptor beta repertoires in ankylosing spondylitis patients and healthy donors. In total, the full study cohort was made up of 95 to 110 healthy donors and about two dozen ankylosing spondylitis patients. Peripheral blood was sampled, and synovial fluid was also collected from ankylosing spondylitis patients. Here is what the overall study found, with its caveats: A TCR beta motif made up of eight highly homologous amino acid variants appeared to be characteristic of blood from ankylosing spondylitis patients. According to the report, matched synovial fluid samples from ankylosing spondylitis patients were significantly enriched for the disease-linked clones. The disease-linked clones had a CD8+ phenotype and were found at relatively low frequencies in peripheral blood. Some motif variants had previously been reported in the synovial fluid and blood of reactive arthritis patients, which suggests shared mechanisms of disease initiation.

The sequencing machine was an Illumina HiSeq 2500. Quantitative 5'-RACE with molecular barcodes was the method used to prepare the TCR beta libraries. The published analysis was carried out like this. To identify disease-linked TCR variants, a new computational method was used, one built on a probabilistic model of VDJ rearrangement. TCRdb reworked the public reads: Q25 trimming with fastp, MiXCR clone assembly, productive beta chains retained. Rows with a matching CDR3 protein are joined into one entry that keeps the most common DNA and genes. The authors' filters were not applied to this entry. This sample gives 500,000 to 550,000 distinct CDR3 sequences in total; roughly 13% of them show up just once. The ten largest clones capture 6.8% of the sample. Looking up the germline V gene yields CDR1 SGHRS and CDR2 YFSETQ. Trimmed from V: 7 bases; trimmed from J: 4 bases; junction bases lacking a gene match: 9. From cysteine to phenylalanine, the CDR3 is 14 amino acids long. Kept here is only the CDR3 DNA, which spans 42 bases and is read in frame from base 1.

As to this clonotype: The antigen this receptor binds is unknown. No base qualities exist here, and no much larger clone lies one base off it.

The sequencing sample was made of blood, either unsorted or a sorted T cell fraction (not recorded which). The rearranged chain carries TRBV5-1 and TRBJ2-3; 7 of the junction bases match TRBD2. This receptor was identified in a male donor with ankylosing spondylitis. In nucleotides, the sequence is TGCGCCAGCCGGGACGGGAGGAGCGCAGATACGCAGTATTTT. It codes for CASRDGRSADTQYF.